Sequencing of this T cell receptor (beta chain) was carried out in a study of vaccination and CD4 T cells after COVID-19. Study information: Six males and four females, two of them Hispanic, were enrolled as convalescents.

The CDR3 is 15 residues long. With 3 bases removed from V and 3 bases from J, the gap between germline ends came to 15 bases. Germline V gives CDR1 LNHDA, CDR2 SQIVND (reference sequence). To note about this clonotype: Its specificity is unknown.

Sequence data for DNA of cultured CD4+ T cells were generated by the Oncomine TCR Beta short-read assay. TCRdb reprocessed the PCR reads via MiXCR and lists one record per CDR3 protein. There are more than 10,000 distinct CDR3 sequences in the sample; around 69% occur only once, and 20% to 25% lies in the top ten. Indicated treatment: approximately 9-day PBMC culture with coronavirus spike peptide pools or control peptides (ViraFEST assay). Convalescent patients tested SARS-CoV-2 PCR positive from March to December 2020, before Alpha, Beta and Delta emerged. The receptor was derived from a human donor who had recovered from COVID-19. Sequencing input: CD4+ T cells from blood, cultured in vitro. The V call is TRBV19, the J call TRBJ2-7; possibly TRBD2 for D (5 bases). CDR3 DNA: TGTGCCAGTAGTATCCGGGGTATCGGGGTCTACGAGCAGTACTTC. Translation gives CASSIRGIGVYEQYF.